These 31 T cell receptor beta chains were all obtained from the same sample, sequenced in a study of blood T cell repertoires in COVID-19. TCRdb keeps only in-frame clones here, not all; method: immunoSEQ multiplex PCR. The sample includes over 150,000 clones, roughly four fifths of them seen just once. The sample consisted of peripheral blood. The receptor source for this set is a woman aged 50 to 60 with acute or convalescent COVID-19.

A few counts support this clone. Other DNA sequences within the sample encode an identical CDR3. V gene TRBV2 combines with J gene TRBJ2-1; D perhaps matches TRBD2 (6 bases). Trimming pared 5 bases from V and 7 bases from J, leaving 9 bases between. In germline, CDR1 is SNHLY, CDR2 FYNNEI. CDR3 length equals 12 residues. DNA of the CDR3: TGTGCCAGCAGTTTAGGAGGGAATGAGCAGTTCTTC. This sequence encodes CASSLGGNEQFF.

This chain links TRBV7-2 with TRBJ1-5; D is possibly TRBD1 (5 bases). The CDR3 is 14 residues long. V was cut by 4 bases and J by 1 base, with 8 bases left in between. Germline CDR1 reads SGHTA; CDR2 reads FQGNSA. As DNA, the CDR3 is TGTGCCAGCAGCTACGGGGGGAGCAATCAGCCCCAGCATTTT. It yields the protein CASSYGGSNQPQHF.

This clone has more than one count but fewer than ten. The chain has TRBV6-5 and TRBJ1-2; 7 nucleotides line up with TRBD1. The germline V gene encodes CDR1 MNHEY and CDR2 SVGAGI. V dropped 5 bases and J dropped 4; count of bases not matched to a gene: 10. The CDR3 sequence is 15 residues long. The chain's CDR3 is CASSPGQVGLYGYTF. The CDR3 coding sequence is TGTGCCAGCAGTCCCGGACAGGTCGGTCTCTATGGCTACACCTTC.

The chain has TRBV28 and TRBJ1-6, with TRBD1 matching 7 bases. The CDR3 spans 15 residues. The junction had 8 bases not matched to a gene; V was cut back by 6 bases and J by 6 bases. The germline V gene encodes CDR1 MDHEN and CDR2 SYDVKM. In DNA form, the CDR3 reads TGTGCCAGCAGCTCCCCCTCAGGGGGTAATTCACCCCTCCACTTT. It codes for CASSSPSGGNSPLHF.

V usage is TRBV30 and J usage is TRBJ1-6; D is undetermined. There are 12 residues in the CDR3. The V end lost 4 bases, the J end lost 10 bases, and 11 bases lay between the germline ends. CDR1 is GTSNPN, CDR2 SVGIG, per germline (reference sequence). The CDR3 protein is CAWKQSSSPLHF. The CDR3 DNA reads as TGTGCCTGGAAACAGTCTTCCTCACCCCTCCACTTT.

The gene calls are TRBV18 and TRBJ1-4, with 10 bases that match TRBD1. Trimming cost V 6 bases and J 0 bases; bases outside gene matches: 4. Germline lookup yields CDR1 KGHSH and CDR2 LQKENI. The CDR3 contains 16 residues. Written as DNA, the CDR3 is TGTGCCAGCTCCCTGGACAGGGGGGCAACTAATGAAAAACTGTTTTTT. Its translation: CASSLDRGATNEKLFF.

The CDR3 DNA sequence: TGTGCCAGCAGCCAGGACAGAGGGAACACTGAAGCTTTCTTT. As protein: CASSQDRGNTEAFF. The chain couples TRBV11-2 to TRBJ1-1; tentative D call: TRBD1 (6 bases). The CDR3 is 14 residues long. Germline CDR1 SGHAT, CDR2 FQNNGV. Trimming cost V 5 bases and J 1 base, with 11 bases left between them.

The chain couples TRBV28 to TRBJ1-6; the D gene is possibly TRBD1 (6 bases). The CDR3 consists of 15 residues. Germline loops: CDR1 MDHEN, CDR2 SYDVKM. Trimming removed 5 bases at V and 4 bases at J, with 12 bases between. This chain's CDR3 is CASSLRTVYNSPLHF. CDR3 DNA: TGTGCCAGCAGTCTCCGGACAGTTTATAATTCACCCCTCCACTTT. Looking up the rest from reference TRBV28 and TRBJ1-6 gives the full variable domain: DVKVTQSSRYLVKRTGEKVFLECVQDMDHENMFWYRQDPGLGLRLIYFSYDVKMKEKGDIPEGYSVSREKKERFSLILESASTNQTSMYLCASSLRTVYNSPLHFGNGTRLTVT.

The V call is TRBV6-6, the J call TRBJ2-1; 12 bases map to TRBD2. CDR3 length equals 16 residues. V was clipped by 6 bases and J by 7 bases; unmatched bases: 10. From germline, CDR1 is MNHNY and CDR2 SVGAGI (reference sequence). The CDR3 protein is CASSSRLAGVGNEQFF. CDR3 DNA: TGTGCCAGCAGCTCCCGACTAGCGGGGGTAGGGAATGAGCAGTTCTTC.

CDR3 DNA: TGCGCCAGCAGCCTCGGACAGGAAGGAGTAAGCTACACCTTC. It is translated as CASSLGQEGVSYTF. The chain recombines TRBV5-1 with TRBJ1-2; 7 bases map to TRBD1. The CDR3 consists of 14 residues. Germline trimming cut 4 bases from V and 9 bases from J; bases unmatched to any gene: 12. From germline, CDR1 is SGHRS and CDR2 YFSETQ.

The chain recombines TRBV24-1 with TRBJ2-2; TRBD1 aligns across 7 bases. Germline trimming cut 3 bases from V and 1 base from J; bases unmatched to any gene: 10. From germline, CDR1 is KGHDR and CDR2 SFDVKD. This CDR3 is 18 amino acids long. Written as DNA, the CDR3 is TGTGCCACCAGTGATCCCCTAGGACAGGATAGGAACACCGGGGAGCTGTTTTTT. Translated: CATSDPLGQDRNTGELFF.

Remarks on this clone: One end of the junction does not line up with germline, which may come from a read error. The chain links TRBV7-7 to TRBJ2-7; D perhaps matches TRBD1 (6 bases). Germline V gene sequence: CDR1 SSHAT, CDR2 FNYEAQ (reference sequence). The CDR3 contains 15 residues. The CDR3 DNA reads as TGTGCTAGCAGCCCTACGCCGGACAGATCCTACGAGCAGTACTTC. Its translation is CASSPTPDRSYEQYF.

This clone was picked up one time. The chain couples TRBV27 to TRBJ1-4; weak D call: TRBD1 (6 bases). Germline CDR1 reads MNHEY; CDR2 reads SMNVEV (reference sequence). The CDR3 has 15 amino acids. V was trimmed by 4 bases and J by 7 bases, leaving 16 bases between them. The CDR3 DNA is TGTGCCAGCAGTTCAAGGGGGACATTGCCTGAAAAACTGTTTTTT. It is translated as CASSSRGTLPEKLFF.

This clone was recorded a few times. The J gene is TRBJ2-1, the V gene TRBV2, with 11 bases that match TRBD1. CDR3 length: 15 residues. Trimming cost V 6 bases and J 8 bases; bases outside gene matches: 9. The germline V gene encodes CDR1 SNHLY and CDR2 FYNNEI. The chain's CDR3 is CASSLMGQGVHEQFF. The CDR3 DNA reads as TGTGCCAGCAGCCTGATGGGACAGGGGGTACATGAGCAGTTCTTC.

The chain has TRBV27 and TRBJ2-7; 9 positions match TRBD2. With V trimmed by 6 bases and J by 3 bases, 9 bases remained unmatched. The germline V gene has CDR1 MNHEY and CDR2 SMNVEV (reference sequence). The CDR3 contains 15 residues. CDR3: CASSPWGTSSYEQYF. Written as DNA, the CDR3 is TGTGCCAGCAGCCCGTGGGGGACTAGCAGCTACGAGCAGTACTTC.

This rearrangement joins TRBV15 to TRBJ2-7; 11 bases map to TRBD2. V gave up 4 bases and J gave up 5 bases; unmatched junction bases: 10. The germline CDR1 and CDR2 sequences are LNHNV and YYDKDF (reference sequence). This CDR3 contains 16 residues. The CDR3 spells CATSKELAGVKHEQYF. As DNA, the CDR3 is TGTGCCACCAGCAAGGAACTAGCGGGAGTGAAACACGAGCAGTACTTC.

There are a few counts of this clone. The V gene is TRBV5-8, the J gene TRBJ2-2; 7 bases line up with TRBD1. V shed 2 bases, J shed 6 bases, and the junction held 7 bases outside the gene matches. Germline V gene data show CDR1 as SGHTS and CDR2 as YDEGEE. The length of the CDR3 is 15 residues. The CDR3 loop is CASSFYHRGSGELFF. The CDR3, as DNA: TGTGCCAGCAGCTTTTATCACAGGGGATCCGGGGAGCTGTTTTTT.

The chain is built from TRBV5-1 and TRBJ2-7, with 9 bases matching TRBD1. Trimming at V came to 3 bases and at J to 7 bases, leaving 8 bases not matched to a gene. Germline V gives CDR1 SGHRS, CDR2 YFSETQ. This CDR3 comprises 14 residues. CDR3 sequence (DNA): TGCGCCAGCAGCTCTGGGACAGGGTCACGGGAGCAGTACTTC. It encodes CASSSGTGSREQYF. Full variable domain (remainder filled in from reference TRBV5-1 and TRBJ2-7): KAGVTQTPRYLIKTRGQQVTLSCSPISGHRSVSWYQQTPGQGLQFLFEYFSETQRNKGNFPGRFSGRQFSNSRSEMNVSTLELGDSALYLCASSSGTGSREQYFGPGTRLTVT.

This chain links TRBV5-1 with TRBJ2-3; TRBD2 aligns across 14 bases. The CDR3 covers 18 residues. CDR1 is SGHRS, CDR2 YFSETQ, per germline. V lost 6 bases, J lost 0 bases, and 9 bases stayed unmatched. CDR3 protein: CASTRTSGGFTSTDTQYF. Here the CDR3 DNA reads TGCGCCAGCACCCGGACTAGCGGGGGGTTCACTAGCACAGATACGCAGTATTTT.

The J gene is TRBJ2-5, the V gene TRBV7-2, with TRBD2 matching over 14 bases. J was trimmed by 6 bases and V by 1 base; bases with no gene match: 13. CDR1 and CDR2 (germline): SGHTA, FQGNSA. This CDR3 region has 19 residues. The CDR3 DNA follows: TGTGCCAGCAGCTTAGAGGGGGGACTAGCGGGAGTTTGGGTAAAGACCCAGTACTTC. This encodes CASSLEGGLAGVWVKTQYF.

This sequence joins TRBV10-3 and TRBJ1-1; D gene unclear. From germline, CDR1 is ENHRY and CDR2 SYGVKD. The CDR3 is 14 residues long. V was pared by 8 bases and J by 4 bases, with 17 bases between. The CDR3 loop reads CAIAEGGSSTEAFF. CDR3 in DNA: TGTGCCATCGCCGAGGGAGGGTCAAGCACTGAAGCTTTCTTT.

In its sample, this clone was seen once. This rearrangement joins TRBV11-3 to TRBJ2-1; a weak D match, TRBD2 (6 bases). Deletions cut 1 base from V and 10 bases from J, with 14 bases between. This CDR3 spans 14 amino acids. CDR1 and CDR2 (germline): SGHNT, YENEEA. The CDR3 here is CASSLGDFEGEQFF. In DNA, the CDR3 is TGTGCCAGCAGCTTAGGGGACTTTGAGGGGGAGCAGTTCTTC.

The chain has TRBV3-1 (or the pseudogene TRBV3-2) and TRBJ2-1, with D perhaps TRBD2 (7 bases). The CDR3 is made up of 14 amino acids. V was clipped by 4 bases and J by 7 bases, with 14 bases between them. Per germline, CDR1 LGHDT and CDR2 YNNKEL (reference sequence). The DNA of the CDR3 is TGTGCCAGCAGCCCCTTAGGGGGAGGGAATGAGCAGTTCTTC. Protein: CASSPLGGGNEQFF.

The V call is TRBV24-1, the J call TRBJ2-3, with D possibly being TRBD2 (6 bases). Between the trimmed V and J ends, which lost 3 bases and 1 base, there was a span of 19 bases. Germline V gene sequence: CDR1 KGHDR, CDR2 SFDVKD. CDR3 length: 18 amino acids. CDR3 amino acids: CATSDAIGTGGGTDTQYF. CDR3 nucleotides: TGTGCCACCAGTGATGCGATTGGGACTGGCGGGGGCACAGATACGCAGTATTTT.

CDR3 nucleotide sequence: TGCAGCGCCAACCGGGGGGCTTCGAACACCGGGGAGCTGTTTTTT. This encodes CSANRGASNTGELFF. The V gene is TRBV29-1, the J gene TRBJ2-2; a possible D gene is TRBD2 (7 bases). The V end lost 7 bases, the J end lost 0 bases, and 15 bases lay between the germline ends. Germline V lookup: CDR1 SQVTM, CDR2 ANQGSEA. The CDR3 sequence is 15 residues long.

About this clone itself: Other DNA sequences in the same sample also yield this CDR3. The chain is built from TRBV9 and TRBJ1-1; no definite D call. In germline, CDR1 is SGDLS, CDR2 YYNGEE. The ends were cut back, 0 bases at V and 0 bases at J, with 3 bases in the middle. The CDR3 length is 13 residues. CDR3 in DNA: TGTGCCAGCAGCGTAGATATGAACACTGAAGCTTTCTTT. Translation: CASSVDMNTEAFF.

The rearrangement uses TRBV19 and TRBJ1-2, with TRBD1 as a possible D gene (5 bases). Germline values: CDR1 LNHDA, CDR2 SQIVND (reference sequence). V lost 2 bases to trimming and J lost 6 bases, with 13 bases between them. The CDR3 length is 14 residues. CDR3 in DNA: TGTGCCAGTAGTATAAGTGCGGGGGGAAATGGCTACACCTTC. Translated: CASSISAGGNGYTF.

The chain links TRBV28 to TRBJ2-1; 9 bases map to TRBD2. CDR1 is MDHEN and CDR2 is SYDVKM in the germline V gene. The trim removed 3 bases at V and 5 bases at J, leaving 8 bases unmatched. The CDR3 runs 16 residues. CDR3 nucleotides: TGTGCCAGCAGTTTGACTGGCGGGAGGGCCAACAATGAGCAGTTCTTC. Its protein product is CASSLTGGRANNEQFF.

The chain couples TRBV27 to TRBJ1-2, with 7 bases fitting TRBD1. The CDR3 sequence is 13 residues long. J was trimmed by 7 bases and V by 8 bases; bases with no gene match: 10. The germline V gene has CDR1 MNHEY and CDR2 SMNVEV (reference sequence). CDR3 residues: CASAFTGESGYTF. The CDR3 coding sequence is TGTGCCAGCGCCTTCACAGGGGAGAGTGGCTACACCTTC.

This chain links TRBV6-2 or TRBV6-3 with TRBJ1-5, with 7 nucleotides matching TRBD1. Per germline, CDR1 MNHEY and CDR2 SVGEGT. V lost 5 bases and J lost 4; bases outside the gene matches: 5. The CDR3 runs 14 residues. CDR3 coding DNA: TGTGCCAGCAGTCCCGCAGGGGGGAATCAGCCCCAGCATTTT. Translated: CASSPAGGNQPQHF.

V and J are TRBV30 and TRBJ1-1; no reliable D call. The V gene's germline CDR1 is GTSNPN and CDR2 SVGIG (reference sequence). V lost 4 bases and J 5 bases, leaving 14 bases between the germline ends. This CDR3 contains 13 residues. As DNA, the CDR3 is TGTGCCTGGACCCGGAGTGGGTCGACTGAAGCTTTCTTT. This codes for CAWTRSGSTEAFF. Supplemented by reference TRBV30 and TRBJ1-1, the full variable domain reads SQTIHQWPATLVQPVGSPLSLECTVEGTSNPNLYWYRQAAGRGLQLLFYSVGIGQISSEVPQNLSASRPQDRQFILSSKKLLLSDSGFYLCAWTRSGSTEAFFGQGTRLTVV.